This T cell receptor (beta chain) was sequenced during a study of identical twins. Points from the study as a whole: Cross-sectional statistical analysis, not tracking of the same donors, underpinned the conclusions.

To note about this clonotype: The antigen is undetermined.

TCRdb passed the 5' RACE reads through MiXCR, listing each CDR3 protein once. The table lists 1.5 million or so distinct CDR3 sequences, less than 40% of them singletons, with more than 0.25% in the top ten. V lost 3 bases and J lost 2, with 18 bases in between. CDR3 length equals 17 residues. Germline CDR1 reads KGHDR; CDR2 reads SFDVKD. The receptor's source is a newborn girl in good health. Sample: cord blood. This chain connects TRBV24-1 to TRBJ1-2, with a tentative D call TRBD1 (5 bases). CDR3 nucleotides: TGTGCCACCAGTGATCGATCCACACACCGGGACAACTATGGCTACACCTTC. Encoded protein: CATSDRSTHRDNYGYTF.